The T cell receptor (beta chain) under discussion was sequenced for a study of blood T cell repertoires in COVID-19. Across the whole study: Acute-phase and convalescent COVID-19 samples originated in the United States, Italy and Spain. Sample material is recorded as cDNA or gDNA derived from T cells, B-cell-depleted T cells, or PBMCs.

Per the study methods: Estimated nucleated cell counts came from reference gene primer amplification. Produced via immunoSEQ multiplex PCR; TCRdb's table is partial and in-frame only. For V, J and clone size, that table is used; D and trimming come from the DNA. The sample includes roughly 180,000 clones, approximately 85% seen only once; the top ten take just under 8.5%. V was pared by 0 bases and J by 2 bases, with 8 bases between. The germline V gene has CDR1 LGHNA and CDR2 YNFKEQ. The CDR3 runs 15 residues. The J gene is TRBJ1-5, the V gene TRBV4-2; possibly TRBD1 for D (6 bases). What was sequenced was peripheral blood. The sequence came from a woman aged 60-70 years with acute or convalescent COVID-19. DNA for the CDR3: TGTGCCAGCAGCCAAGAAAACAGGGGCAATCAGCCCCAGCATTTT. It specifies CASSQENRGNQPQHF.